Listed here are 5 T cell receptor beta chains from one sample, sequenced in a study of cytomegalovirus exposure and HLA in healthy donors. PCR employed 60 Vbeta and 13 Jbeta primers. The method was immunoSEQ multiplex PCR; TCRdb's version includes in-frame clones alone and lacks a portion of them. Among 140,000 or so clones, 80% to 90% were seen once, and the ten largest hold more than 3.5%. The source material was PBMCs. These receptors originate from a woman aged 40-49 years in good health and CMV-seropositive.

The chain has TRBV7-3 and TRBJ2-5, with 7 bases lining up with TRBD1. This CDR3 has 14 amino acids. V lost 3 bases to trimming and J lost 2 bases; unmatched junction nucleotides: 3. Germline lookup yields CDR1 SGHTA and CDR2 FQGTGA. As DNA, the CDR3 is TGTGCCAGCAGCTTGACAGGGAAACAAGAGACCCAGTACTTC. Its translation is CASSLTGKQETQYF. Using reference TRBV7-3 and TRBJ2-5 for the parts outside the CDR3, the full variable domain is GAGVSQTPSNKVTEKGKYVELRCDPISGHTALYWYRQSLGQGPEFLIYFQGTGAADDSGLPNDRFFAVRPEGSVSTLKIQRTERGDSAVYLCASSLTGKQETQYFGPGTRLLVL.

The rearrangement joins TRBV28 to TRBJ1-5; 8 nucleotides agree with TRBD1. This CDR3 has 15 amino acids. Trimming took 6 bases from V and 6 from J; bases not matched to a gene: 10. Germline CDR1 reads MDHEN; CDR2 reads SYDVKM. As DNA, the CDR3 is TGTGCCAGCAGCCGCGGACAGGGCAGGGGTCAGCCCCAGCATTTT. The encoded protein is CASSRGQGRGQPQHF.

The chain links TRBV7-9 to TRBJ2-7; the D gene is possibly TRBD2 (6 bases). The germline V and J ends were trimmed by 3 bases and 2 bases, with 23 bases remaining between them. Germline CDR1 SEHNR, CDR2 FQNEAQ (reference sequence). The length of the CDR3 is 18 residues. In DNA form, the CDR3 reads TGTGCCAGCAGCTTTGAAAGGTCCCCACGGGGGAGCCCCTACGAGCAGTACTTC. It is translated as CASSFERSPRGSPYEQYF. The full variable domain, with the rest looked up from reference TRBV7-9 and TRBJ2-7, is DTGVSQNPRHKITKRGQNVTFRCDPISEHNRLYWYRQTLGQGPEFLTYFQNEAQLEKSRLLSDRFSAERPKGSFSTLEIQRTEQGDSAMYLCASSFERSPRGSPYEQYFGPGTRLTVT.

CDR3 in amino acids: CASSLGGGGGVGEQYF. CDR3 bases: TGTGCCAGCAGCTTGGGGGGGGGTGGAGGGGTGGGCGAGCAGTACTTC. The chain employs TRBV5-6 and TRBJ2-5; 7 nucleotides align to TRBD2. The J call may not be correct, given that the DNA end is closer to TRBJ2-7. Germline V gene sequence: CDR1 SGHDT, CDR2 YYEEEE. The CDR3 runs to 16 residues.

This clone was counted only a few times. The chain links TRBV5-1 to TRBJ2-7, with 9 bases lining up with TRBD1. This CDR3 is 13 amino acids long. Germline lookup yields CDR1 SGHRS and CDR2 YFSETQ. V lost 7 bases, J lost 2 bases, and 4 bases stayed unmatched. The CDR3 here is CASGRDRAYEQYF. CDR3 coding DNA: TGCGCCAGCGGCCGGGACAGGGCCTACGAGCAGTACTTC.